This T cell receptor beta chain was sequenced in a study of T cell changes during pregnancy in multiple sclerosis (dated by TCRdb to between 2017 and 2020). In the study overall: The study looked at changes in the T cell repertoire across pregnancy in women with multiple sclerosis.

V loses 4 bases, J loses 3 bases, and the germline ends lie 10 bases apart. Based on the germline V gene (reference sequence), the CDR1 and CDR2 sequences are LNHDA and SQIVND. From the cysteine up to the phenylalanine, the CDR3 has a length of 14 residues. Just the 42-base CDR3 DNA is kept, in frame starting at base 1. Library preparation employed the immunoSEQ multiplex PCR assay. TCRdb re-hosts the immuneACCESS table, in-frame sequences only. Its copies lack some clones; in the studies checked, an unresolved V gene accounts for under half of them, and the cause for the rest is not known. Here the sample has approximately 84,000 clones; 94% occur a single time. About 2.3% of the sample lies in the top ten. With respect to this clone: Its antigen remains unidentified. There are no base qualities to consult, and no much larger clone falls within one base.

This receptor chain uses TRBV19 and TRBJ1-5, with a weak D call of TRBD1 (6 bases match). Source: peripheral blood, taken in the third trimester of pregnancy. The TCR was taken from a female donor with multiple sclerosis, enrolled in a pregnancy study. The CDR3 protein: CASSTGQTNQPQHF. The nucleotide sequence is TGTGCCAGTAGTACCGGACAGACCAATCAGCCCCAGCATTTT.